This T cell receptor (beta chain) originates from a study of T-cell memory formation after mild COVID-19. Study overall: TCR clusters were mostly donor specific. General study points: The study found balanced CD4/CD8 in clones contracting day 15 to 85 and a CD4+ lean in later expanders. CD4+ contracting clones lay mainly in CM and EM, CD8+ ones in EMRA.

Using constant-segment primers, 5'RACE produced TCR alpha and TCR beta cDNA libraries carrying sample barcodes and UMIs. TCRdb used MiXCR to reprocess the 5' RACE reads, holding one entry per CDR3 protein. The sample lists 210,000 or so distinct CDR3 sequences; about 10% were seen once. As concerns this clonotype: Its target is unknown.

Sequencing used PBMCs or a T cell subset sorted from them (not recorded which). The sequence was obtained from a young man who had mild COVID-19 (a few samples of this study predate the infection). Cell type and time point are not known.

CDR3 sequence: CASSNLGSQNTEAFF. The CDR3 DNA is TGCGCCAGCAGCAACCTCGGGTCACAGAACACTGAAGCTTTCTTT. The chain has TRBV5-1 and TRBJ1-1; D call uncertain. CDR3 size: 15 residues. Per the germline V gene, CDR1 is SGHRS and CDR2 is YFSETQ. V lost 4 bases and J 1 base, leaving 14 bases between the germline ends.